This T cell receptor (beta chain) was sequenced for a study of blood T cell repertoires in COVID-19. Study context: Italy, Spain and the United States were the sources of the convalescent and acute COVID-19 samples.

TCRdb's copy holds only in-frame clones and misses some; the assay was immunoSEQ multiplex PCR. The sample has more than 95,000 clones; roughly 80% are singletons. The CDR3 runs to 13 residues. V was shortened by 8 bases and J by 7 bases, with 17 bases between the two germline ends. The germline gives CDR1 MNHEY, CDR2 SVGAGI. Sample: peripheral blood. The V call is TRBV6-5, the J call TRBJ1-1, with D hard to call. The clonotype originates from a man aged 55 to 69 with acute or convalescent COVID-19. The chain's CDR3 is CASLAWAADEAFF. The CDR3, as DNA: TGTGCCAGCTTGGCCTGGGCAGCGGATGAAGCTTTCTTT.